A single T cell receptor (beta chain) is shown here with its context. As yet, its antigen is unknown. This specimen comes from a study of lymphopenia after photon versus proton radiotherapy. Study outcomes and limitations: Under photons, naive T cells and diversity fell while effector/memory populations rose.

TCRdb's table, derived via immunoSEQ multiplex PCR, lists solely in-frame clones and lacks some. This table has 25,000 to 30,000 clones, roughly 86% appearing once. Germline lookup yields CDR1 SGHTS and CDR2 YDEGEE. CDR3 length: 16 amino acids. The ends were cut back, 4 bases at V and 0 bases at J, with 15 bases in the middle. This chain uses TRBV5-8 with TRBJ2-3; the D gene is possibly TRBD2 (7 bases). The receptor comes from a woman in her sixties or seventies with cholangiocarcinoma. Some clones in this sample may be carry-over from other donors' samples. The sample in question was peripheral blood, obtained from a patient treated with proton-based radiotherapy. The CDR3 loop is CASSRGAGWSTDTQYF. CDR3 in DNA: TGTGCCAGCAGCCGGGGGGCAGGGTGGAGCACAGATACGCAGTATTTT.